This record concerns one T cell receptor (beta chain) sequence. What it binds is unknown. The CDR3 is 17 amino acids. Per germline, CDR1 SGHAT and CDR2 FQNNGV. V trimming: 0 bases; J trimming: 2 bases; junction bases outside the gene matches: 6. This sample was taken from a study of T cell responses to AZD1222 COVID-19 vaccine. Study conclusions and caveats: The breadth and depth of Spike-specific TCRs increased once two AZD1222 doses had been given. The study found vaccine-associated CD4 TCRs spanning spike, dominant at 160-218 and 743-854. Sampling that yielded the repertoires occurred only after the peak T cell response. The donors showed a predominance of white British ancestry and of females, with possible underestimation of clonal diversity.

Using immunoSEQ multiplex PCR, the repertoire was profiled, and TCRdb retains in-frame clones only, with some absent. The profile shows 85,000 to 90,000 clones, approximately 89% of them singletons. The genes are TRBV11-2 and TRBJ2-1; TRBD2 agrees at 8 bases. This sample comprised peripheral blood, obtained 28 days after the second AZD1222 dose. This TCR was sampled from an adult who received the AZD1222 COVID-19 vaccine. CDR3 in amino acids: CASSLDLKRGPYNEQFF. The DNA for the CDR3 is TGTGCCAGCAGCTTAGACCTGAAGCGGGGGCCCTACAATGAGCAGTTCTTC. The entire variable domain, with the rest obtained from reference TRBV11-2 and TRBJ2-1, is as follows: EAGVAQSPRYKIIEKRQSVAFWCNPISGHATLYWYQQILGQGPKLLIQFQNNGVVDDSQLPKDRFSAERLKGVDSTLKIQPAKLEDSAVYLCASSLDLKRGPYNEQFFGPGTRLTVL.